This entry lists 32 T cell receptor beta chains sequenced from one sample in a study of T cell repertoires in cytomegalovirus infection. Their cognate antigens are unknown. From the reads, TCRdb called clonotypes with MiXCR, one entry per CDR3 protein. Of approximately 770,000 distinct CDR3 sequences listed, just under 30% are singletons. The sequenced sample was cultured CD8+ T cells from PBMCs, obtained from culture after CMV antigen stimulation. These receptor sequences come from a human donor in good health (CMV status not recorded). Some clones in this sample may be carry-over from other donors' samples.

The CDR3 loop is CASSLPRDSFLTYNEQFF. Here the CDR3 DNA reads TGTGCCAGCAGCTTACCCCGGGACAGCTTTCTAACCTACAATGAGCAGTTCTTC. The chain joins TRBV7-9 to TRBJ2-1; 7 bases are shared with TRBD1. J lost 2 bases, V lost 2 bases, and 12 bases had no gene match. The CDR3 has 18 amino acids. CDR1 and CDR2 (germline): SEHNR, FQNEAQ (reference sequence).

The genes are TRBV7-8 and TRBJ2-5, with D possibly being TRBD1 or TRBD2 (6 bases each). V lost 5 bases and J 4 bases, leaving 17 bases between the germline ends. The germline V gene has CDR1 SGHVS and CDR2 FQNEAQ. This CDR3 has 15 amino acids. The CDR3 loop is CASSAGGQGTETQYF. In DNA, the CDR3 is TGTGCCAGCAGCGCCGGAGGGCAGGGGACAGAGACCCAGTACTTC.

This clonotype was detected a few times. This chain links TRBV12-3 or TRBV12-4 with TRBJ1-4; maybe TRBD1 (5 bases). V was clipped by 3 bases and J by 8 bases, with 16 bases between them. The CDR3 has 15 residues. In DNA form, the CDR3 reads TGTGCCAGCAGTTTCCCGAACAGGTTTGAAGAAAAACTGTTTTTT. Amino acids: CASSFPNRFEEKLFF.

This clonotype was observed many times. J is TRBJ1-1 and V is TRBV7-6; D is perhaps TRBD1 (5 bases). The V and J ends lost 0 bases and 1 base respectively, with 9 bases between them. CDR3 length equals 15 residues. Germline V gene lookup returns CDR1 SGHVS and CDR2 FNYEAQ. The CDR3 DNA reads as TGTGCCAGCAGCTTAGCCCAGGGAACGAACACTGAAGCTTTCTTT. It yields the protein CASSLAQGTNTEAFF. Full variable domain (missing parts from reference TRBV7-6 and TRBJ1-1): GAGVSQSPRYKVTKRGQDVALRCDPISGHVSLYWYRQALGQGPEFLTYFNYEAQQDKSGLPNDRFSAERPEGSISTLTIQRTEQRDSAMYRCASSLAQGTNTEAFFGQGTRLTVV.

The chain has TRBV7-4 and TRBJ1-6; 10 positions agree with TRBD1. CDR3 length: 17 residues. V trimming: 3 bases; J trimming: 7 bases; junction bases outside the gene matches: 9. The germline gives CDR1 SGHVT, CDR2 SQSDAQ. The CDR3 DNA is TGTGCCAGCAGCTTCTCAGTAATGACAGGGGGCAATTCACCCCTCCACTTT. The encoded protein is CASSFSVMTGGNSPLHF.

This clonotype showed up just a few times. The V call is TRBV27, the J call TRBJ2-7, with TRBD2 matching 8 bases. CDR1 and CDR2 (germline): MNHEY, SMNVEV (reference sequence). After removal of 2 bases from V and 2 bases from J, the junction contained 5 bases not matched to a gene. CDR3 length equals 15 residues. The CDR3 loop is CASSLAAGGPYEQYV. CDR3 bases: TGTGCCAGCAGTTTAGCGGCGGGGGGACCCTACGAGCAGTACGTC.

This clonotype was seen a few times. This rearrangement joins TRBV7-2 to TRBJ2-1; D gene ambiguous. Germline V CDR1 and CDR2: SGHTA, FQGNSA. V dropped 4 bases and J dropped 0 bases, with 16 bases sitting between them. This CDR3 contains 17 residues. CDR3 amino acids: CASSYPRASSSYNEQFF. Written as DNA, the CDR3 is TGTGCCAGCAGCTACCCTAGGGCGTCGAGCTCCTACAATGAGCAGTTCTTC.

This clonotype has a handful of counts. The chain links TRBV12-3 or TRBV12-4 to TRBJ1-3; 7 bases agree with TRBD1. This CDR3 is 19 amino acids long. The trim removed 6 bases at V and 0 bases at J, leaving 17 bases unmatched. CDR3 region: CASSARTGPTEYSGNTIYF. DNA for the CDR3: TGTGCCAGCAGCGCAAGGACAGGCCCCACTGAATACTCTGGAAACACCATATATTTT.

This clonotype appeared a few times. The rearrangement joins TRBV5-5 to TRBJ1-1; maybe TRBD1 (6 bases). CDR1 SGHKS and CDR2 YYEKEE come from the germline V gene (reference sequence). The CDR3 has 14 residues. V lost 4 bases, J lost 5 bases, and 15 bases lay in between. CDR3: CASSTSGGWTEAFF. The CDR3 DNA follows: TGTGCCAGCAGCACTTCGGGGGGCTGGACTGAAGCTTTCTTT. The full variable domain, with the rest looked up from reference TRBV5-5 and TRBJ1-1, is DAGVTQSPTHLIKTRGQQVTLRCSPISGHKSVSWYQQVLGQGPQFIFQYYEKEERGRGNFPDRFSARQFPNYSSELNVNALLLGDSALYLCASSTSGGWTEAFFGQGTRLTVV.

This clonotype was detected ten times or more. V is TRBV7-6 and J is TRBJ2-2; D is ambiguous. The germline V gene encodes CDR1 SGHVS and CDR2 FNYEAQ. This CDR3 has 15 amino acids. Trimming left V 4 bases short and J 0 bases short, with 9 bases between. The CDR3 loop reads CASSYGFANTGELFF. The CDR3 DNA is TGTGCCAGCAGCTATGGGTTCGCGAACACCGGGGAGCTGTTTTTT.

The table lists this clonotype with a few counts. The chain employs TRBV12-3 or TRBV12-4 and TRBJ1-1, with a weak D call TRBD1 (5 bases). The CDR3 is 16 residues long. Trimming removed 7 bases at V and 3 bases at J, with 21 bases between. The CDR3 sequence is CASINSGRLWDTEAFF. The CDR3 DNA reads TGTGCCAGCATTAACTCGGGACGTTTGTGGGACACTGAAGCTTTCTTT.

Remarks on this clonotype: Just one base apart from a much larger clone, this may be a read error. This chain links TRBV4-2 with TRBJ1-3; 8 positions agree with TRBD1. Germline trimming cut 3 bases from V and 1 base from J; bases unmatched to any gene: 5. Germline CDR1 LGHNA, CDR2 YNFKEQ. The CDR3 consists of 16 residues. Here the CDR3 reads CASSHARTGSGNTIYF. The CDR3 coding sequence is TGTGCCAGCAGCCACGCCAGGACAGGGTCTGGAAACACCATATATTTT.

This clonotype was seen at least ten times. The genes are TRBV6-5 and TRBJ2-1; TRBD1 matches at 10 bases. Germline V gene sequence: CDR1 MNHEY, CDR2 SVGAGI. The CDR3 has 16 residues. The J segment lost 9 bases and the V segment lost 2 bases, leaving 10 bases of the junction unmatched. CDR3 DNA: TGTGCCAGCAGTTACGCTCCGGGACAGGGGCCTCCTGAGCAGTTCTTC. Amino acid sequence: CASSYAPGQGPPEQFF.

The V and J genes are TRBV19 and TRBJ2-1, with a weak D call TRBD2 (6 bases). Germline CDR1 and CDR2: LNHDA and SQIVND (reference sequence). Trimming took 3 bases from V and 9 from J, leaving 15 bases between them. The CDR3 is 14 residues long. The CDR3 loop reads CASSISGRGLEQFF. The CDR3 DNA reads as TGTGCCAGTAGTATCTCCGGGCGGGGACTTGAGCAGTTCTTC.

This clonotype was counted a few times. DNA of the CDR3: TGTGCCAGCAGCCCCCAAGGGGGCTCAGCCTACGAGCAGTACTTC. Its protein is CASSPQGGSAYEQYF. This chain connects TRBV5-4 to TRBJ2-7, with 7 bases matching TRBD1. Losses at the gene ends were 4 bases for V and 2 bases for J; bases not matched to a gene: 9. The CDR3 consists of 15 residues. Germline CDR1 and CDR2: SGHNT and YYREEE (reference sequence).

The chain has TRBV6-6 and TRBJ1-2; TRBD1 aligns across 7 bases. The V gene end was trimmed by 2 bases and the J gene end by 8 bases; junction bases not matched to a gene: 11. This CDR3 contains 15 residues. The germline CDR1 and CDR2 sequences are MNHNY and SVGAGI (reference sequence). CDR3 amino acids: CASSYPVEGAEGYTF. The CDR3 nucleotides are TGTGCCAGCAGTTACCCCGTTGAGGGGGCGGAAGGCTACACCTTC.

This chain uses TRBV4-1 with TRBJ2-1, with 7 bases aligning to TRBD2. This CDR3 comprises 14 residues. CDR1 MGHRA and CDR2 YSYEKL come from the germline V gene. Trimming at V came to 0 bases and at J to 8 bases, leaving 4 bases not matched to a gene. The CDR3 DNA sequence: TGCGCCAGCAGCCAAGACGGACTAGACGATGAGCAGTTCTTC. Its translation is CASSQDGLDDEQFF.

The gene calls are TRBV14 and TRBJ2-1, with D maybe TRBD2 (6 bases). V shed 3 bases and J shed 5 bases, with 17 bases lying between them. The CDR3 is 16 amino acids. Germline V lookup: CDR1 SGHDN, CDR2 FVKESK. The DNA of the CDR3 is TGTGCCAGCAGCCACCCAATGGGACTTGAACACAATGAGCAGTTCTTC. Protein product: CASSHPMGLEHNEQFF.

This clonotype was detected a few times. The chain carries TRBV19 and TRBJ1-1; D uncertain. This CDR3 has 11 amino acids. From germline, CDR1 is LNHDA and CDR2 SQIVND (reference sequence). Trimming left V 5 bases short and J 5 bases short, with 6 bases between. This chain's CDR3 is CASSVHTEAFF. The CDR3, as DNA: TGTGCCAGTAGTGTTCATACTGAAGCTTTCTTT.

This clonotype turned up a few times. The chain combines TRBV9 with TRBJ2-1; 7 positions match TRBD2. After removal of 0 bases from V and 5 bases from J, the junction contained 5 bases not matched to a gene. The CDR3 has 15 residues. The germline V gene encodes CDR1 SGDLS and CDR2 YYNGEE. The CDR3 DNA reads TGTGCCAGCAGCGTAGCGGGGGGTGGGCACAATGAGCAGTTCTTC. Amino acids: CASSVAGGGHNEQFF.

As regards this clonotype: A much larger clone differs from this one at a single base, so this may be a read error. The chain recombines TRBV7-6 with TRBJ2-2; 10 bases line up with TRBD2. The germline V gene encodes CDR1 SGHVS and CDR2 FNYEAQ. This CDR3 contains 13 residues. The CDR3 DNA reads TGTGTCAGCGGGAGGGGGCCCACCGGGGAGCTGTTTTTT. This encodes CVSGRGPTGELFF.

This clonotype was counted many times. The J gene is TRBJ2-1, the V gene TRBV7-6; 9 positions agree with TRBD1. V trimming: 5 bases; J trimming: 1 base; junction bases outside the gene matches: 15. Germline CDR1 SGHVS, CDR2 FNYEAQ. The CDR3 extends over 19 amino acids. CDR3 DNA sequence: TGTGCCAGCAGCCCGAAACCCTACCCCGGGACAGGGTCCTACAATGAGCAGTTCTTC. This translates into CASSPKPYPGTGSYNEQFF.

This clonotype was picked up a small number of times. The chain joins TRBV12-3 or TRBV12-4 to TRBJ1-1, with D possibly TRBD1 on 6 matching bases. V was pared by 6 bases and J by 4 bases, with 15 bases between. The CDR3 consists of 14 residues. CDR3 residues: CASSSPGESTEAFF. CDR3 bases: TGTGCCAGCAGCTCCCCAGGGGAGAGCACTGAAGCTTTCTTT.

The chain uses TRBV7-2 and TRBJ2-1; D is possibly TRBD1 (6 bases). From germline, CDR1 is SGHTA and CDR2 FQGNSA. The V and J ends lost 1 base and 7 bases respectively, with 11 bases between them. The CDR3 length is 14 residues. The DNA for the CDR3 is TGTGCCAGCAGCTTAGTGGGGGCTGGGAATGAGCAGTTCTTC. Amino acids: CASSLVGAGNEQFF.

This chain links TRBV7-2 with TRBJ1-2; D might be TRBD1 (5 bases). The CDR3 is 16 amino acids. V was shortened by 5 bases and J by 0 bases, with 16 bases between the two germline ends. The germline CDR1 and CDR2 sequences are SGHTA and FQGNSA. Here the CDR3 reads CASSTLWGETNYGYTF. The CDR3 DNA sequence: TGTGCCAGCAGCACTCTGTGGGGGGAGACTAACTATGGCTACACCTTC.

The DNA of the CDR3 is TGTGCCAGCAGTGATCCGGGACAGGCAGATACGCAGTATTTT. This sequence encodes CASSDPGQADTQYF. This chain joins TRBV6-5 and TRBJ2-3; the match to TRBD1 covers 8 bases. The V and J ends lost 5 bases and 4 bases, in that order; junction bases with no gene match: 5. This CDR3 comprises 14 residues. Germline CDR1 reads MNHEY; CDR2 reads SVGAGI.

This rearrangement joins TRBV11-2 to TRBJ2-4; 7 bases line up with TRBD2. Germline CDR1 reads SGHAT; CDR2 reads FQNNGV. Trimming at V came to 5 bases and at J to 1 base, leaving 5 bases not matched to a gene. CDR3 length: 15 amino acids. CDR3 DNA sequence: TGTGCCAGCAGCAGACATAGCGGGGCCAAAAACATTCAGTACTTC. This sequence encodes CASSRHSGAKNIQYF.

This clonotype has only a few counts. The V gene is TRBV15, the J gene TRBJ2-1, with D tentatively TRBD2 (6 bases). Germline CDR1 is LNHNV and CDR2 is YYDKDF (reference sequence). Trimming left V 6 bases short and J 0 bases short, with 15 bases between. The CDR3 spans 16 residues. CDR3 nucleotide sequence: TGTGCCACCAGAACCGTTGCGGGGAGCTCCTACAATGAGCAGTTCTTC. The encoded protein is CATRTVAGSSYNEQFF.

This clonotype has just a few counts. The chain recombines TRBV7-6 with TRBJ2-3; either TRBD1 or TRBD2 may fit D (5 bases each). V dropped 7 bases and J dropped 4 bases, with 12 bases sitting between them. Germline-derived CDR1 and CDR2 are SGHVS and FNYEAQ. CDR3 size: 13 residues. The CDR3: CASTPRGADTQYF. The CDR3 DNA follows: TGTGCCAGCACCCCCCGGGGCGCAGATACGCAGTATTTT.

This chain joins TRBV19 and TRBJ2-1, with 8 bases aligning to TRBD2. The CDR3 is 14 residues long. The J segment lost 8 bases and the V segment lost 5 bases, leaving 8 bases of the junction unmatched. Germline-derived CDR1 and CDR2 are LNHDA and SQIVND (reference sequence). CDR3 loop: CASSPGGGWYEQFF. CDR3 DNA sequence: TGTGCCAGTAGTCCGGGCGGGGGGTGGTATGAGCAGTTCTTC.

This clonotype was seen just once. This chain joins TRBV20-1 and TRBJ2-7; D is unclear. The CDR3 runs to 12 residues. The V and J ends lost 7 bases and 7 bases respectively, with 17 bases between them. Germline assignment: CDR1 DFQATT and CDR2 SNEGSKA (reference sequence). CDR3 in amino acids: CSGEWGRREQYF. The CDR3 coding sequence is TGCAGTGGTGAGTGGGGTCGCCGGGAGCAGTACTTC.

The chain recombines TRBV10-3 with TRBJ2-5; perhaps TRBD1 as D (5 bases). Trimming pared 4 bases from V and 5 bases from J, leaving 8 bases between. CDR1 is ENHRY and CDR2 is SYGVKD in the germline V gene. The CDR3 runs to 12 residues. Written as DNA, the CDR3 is TGTGCCATCAGTGGGAAGGGGGAGACCCAGTACTTC. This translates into CAISGKGETQYF.